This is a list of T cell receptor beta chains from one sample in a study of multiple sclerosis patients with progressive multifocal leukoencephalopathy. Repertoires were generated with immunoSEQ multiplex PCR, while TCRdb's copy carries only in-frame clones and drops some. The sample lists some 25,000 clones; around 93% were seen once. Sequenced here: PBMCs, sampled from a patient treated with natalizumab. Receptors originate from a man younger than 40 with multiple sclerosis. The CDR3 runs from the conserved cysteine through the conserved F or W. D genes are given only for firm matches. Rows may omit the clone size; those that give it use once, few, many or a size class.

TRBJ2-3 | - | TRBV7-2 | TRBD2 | CASSLRLAGGTDTQYF | TGTGCCAGCAGCTTACGACTAGCGGGGGGCACAGATACGCAGTATTTT
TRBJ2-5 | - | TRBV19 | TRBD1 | CARRGTGDTLQETQYF | TGTGCACGGAGGGGGACAGGGGACACGCTTCAAGAGACCCAGTACTTC
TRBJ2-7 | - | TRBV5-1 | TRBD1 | CATSPTGQAYEQYF | TGCGCCACCAGCCCCACCGGACAGGCCTACGAGCAGTACTTC
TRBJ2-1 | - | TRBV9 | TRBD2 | CASSLGTSGRDEQFF | TGTGCCAGCAGCCTCGGGACTAGCGGGAGGGATGAGCAGTTCTTC
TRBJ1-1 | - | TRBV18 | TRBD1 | CASSPNRGRTEAFF | TGTGCCAGCTCACCAAACAGGGGCCGCACTGAAGCTTTCTTT
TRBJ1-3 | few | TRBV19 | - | CASSGQGRNTIYF | TGTGCCAGTTCGGGACAAGGTAGAAACACCATATATTTT
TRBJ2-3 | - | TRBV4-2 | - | CASSRDSLSTDTQYF | TGTGCCAGCAGCCGGGACTCTCTTAGCACAGATACGCAGTATTTT
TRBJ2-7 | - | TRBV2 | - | CASSDRGSYEQYF | TGTGCCAGCAGTGACCGTGGGTCCTACGAGCAGTACTTC
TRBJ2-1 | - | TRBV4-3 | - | CASSQDVSQGTYNEQFF | TGCGCCAGCAGCCAAGATGTCTCCCAGGGGACCTACAATGAGCAGTTCTTC
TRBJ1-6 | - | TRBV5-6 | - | CASSLDRHSSYNSPLHF | TGTGCCAGCAGCTTGGACAGACACAGCTCCTATAATTCACCCCTCCACTTT
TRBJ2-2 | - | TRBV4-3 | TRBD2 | CASSYSGRATGELFF | TGCGCCAGCAGCTACAGCGGGAGGGCCACCGGGGAGCTGTTTTTT
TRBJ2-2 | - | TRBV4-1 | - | CASSPMVGYTGELFF | TGCGCCAGCAGCCCCATGGTGGGATACACCGGGGAGCTGTTTTTT
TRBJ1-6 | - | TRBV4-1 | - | CASSPIQVVSPLHF | TGCGCCAGCAGCCCAATACAGGTTGTTTCACCCCTCCACTTT
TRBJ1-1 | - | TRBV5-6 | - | CASSLVGLRTEAFF | TGTGCCAGCAGCTTGGTGGGTCTTCGGACTGAAGCTTTCTTT
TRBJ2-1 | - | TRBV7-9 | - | CASSLSGEYANEQFF | TGTGCCAGCAGCCTTTCGGGGGAATATGCCAATGAGCAGTTCTTC
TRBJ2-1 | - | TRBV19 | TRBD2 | CASSTSGRGYNEQFF | TGTGCCAGTAGTACTAGCGGGAGGGGATACAATGAGCAGTTCTTC
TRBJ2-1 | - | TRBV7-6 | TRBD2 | CASSLKPAGGVYNEQFF | TGTGCCAGCAGCTTAAAGCCAGCGGGAGGGGTTTACAATGAGCAGTTCTTC
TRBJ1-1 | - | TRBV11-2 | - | CASSPVGGTEAFF | TGTGCCAGCAGCCCAGTGGGGGGCACTGAAGCTTTCTTT
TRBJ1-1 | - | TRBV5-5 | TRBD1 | CASSLETGGNTEAFF | TGTGCCAGCAGCTTGGAGACAGGGGGAAACACTGAAGCTTTCTTT
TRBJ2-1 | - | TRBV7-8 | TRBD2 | CASSLAKGTIAYNEQFF | TGTGCCAGCAGCTTAGCAAAGGGGACTATAGCCTACAATGAGCAGTTCTTC
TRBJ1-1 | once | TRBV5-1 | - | CASSPSSDTEAFF | TGCGCCAGCAGCCCCTCGAGTGACACTGAAGCTTTCTTT
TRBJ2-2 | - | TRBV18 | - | CASSQAGTGNTGELFF | TGTGCCAGCTCACAAGCAGGGACGGGGAACACCGGGGAGCTGTTTTTT
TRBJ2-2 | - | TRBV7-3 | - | CASSLSRENTGELFF | TGTGCCAGCAGCTTAAGCAGGGAAAACACCGGGGAGCTGTTTTTT
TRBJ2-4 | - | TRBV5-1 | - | CASSLQGMDKNIQYF | TGCGCCAGCAGCTTACAGGGCATGGACAAAAACATTCAGTACTTC
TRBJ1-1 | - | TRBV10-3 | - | CAISSGQIEAFF | TGTGCCATCAGTTCTGGACAGATTGAAGCTTTCTTT
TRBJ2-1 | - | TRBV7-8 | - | CASSFGDFQFF | TGTGCCAGCAGCTTTGGTGACTTTCAGTTCTTC
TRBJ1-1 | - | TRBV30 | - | CAWSQLGGAEAFF | TGTGCCTGGAGTCAACTCGGCGGGGCTGAAGCTTTCTTT